These 6 T cell receptor beta chains were all obtained from the same sample, sequenced in a study of cytotoxic CD8 clonotypes in ibrutinib-treated CLL. Sequencing used immunoSEQ multiplex PCR; TCRdb keeps in-frame clones, though not all of them. The data contain about 140,000 clones, about 84% of them seen just once; the ten biggest clones take up approximately 7.6%. The sequencing here drew on PBMCs, taken after 36 months of ibrutinib treatment. The receptor set was obtained from a human donor with chronic lymphocytic leukemia.

This sequence joins TRBV9 and TRBJ2-1, with no clear D. The germline gives CDR1 SGDLS, CDR2 YYNGEE. There are 14 residues in the CDR3. Trimming removed 0 bases from V and 4 bases from J, with 8 bases in between. CDR3 region: CASSVAGVYNEQFF. The CDR3 DNA is TGTGCCAGCAGCGTAGCTGGGGTATACAATGAGCAGTTCTTC.

This clone was seen only once. V gene TRBV9 combines with J gene TRBJ2-1; D perhaps matches TRBD2 (6 bases). The V end lost 0 bases, the J end lost 0 bases, and 13 bases lay between the germline ends. Germline V CDR1 and CDR2: SGDLS, YYNGEE. The length of the CDR3 is 17 residues. The DNA for the CDR3 is TGTGCCAGCAGCGTAGCTTGGGGGGATAGCTCCTACAATGAGCAGTTCTTC. Translated: CASSVAWGDSSYNEQFF. Full variable domain (missing parts from reference TRBV9 and TRBJ2-1): DSGVTQTPKHLITATGQRVTLRCSPRSGDLSVYWYQQSLDQGLQFLIQYYNGEERAKGNILERFSAQQFPDLHSELNLSSLELGDSALYFCASSVAWGDSSYNEQFFGPGTRLTVL.

The rearrangement uses TRBV7-9 and TRBJ2-1; no firm D call. The CDR3 loop spans 18 amino acids. The germline V gene encodes CDR1 SEHNR and CDR2 FQNEAQ (reference sequence). V was pared by 3 bases and J by 5 bases, with 23 bases between. The CDR3 protein is CASSFVSFPGVPNNEQFF. CDR3 nucleotide sequence: TGTGCCAGCAGCTTCGTTTCATTCCCTGGGGTCCCTAACAATGAGCAGTTCTTC.

The genes are TRBV6-6 and TRBJ1-4, with D possibly TRBD1 on 5 matching bases. Trimming removed 6 bases from V and 8 bases from J, with 13 bases in between. Germline-derived CDR1 and CDR2 are MNHNY and SVGAGI (reference sequence). The length of the CDR3 is 13 residues. The CDR3 nucleotides are TGTGCCAGCAGCGGGGGAGTGGGGGAAAAACTGTTTTTT. This gives the protein CASSGGVGEKLFF.

The chain couples TRBV10-3 to TRBJ1-2; no reliable D call. CDR1 and CDR2 from the germline V gene are ENHRY and SYGVKD. There are 14 residues in the CDR3. With 4 bases removed from V and 8 bases from J, the gap between germline ends came to 17 bases. CDR3 region: CAISVLGREEGYTF. Here the CDR3 DNA reads TGTGCCATCAGTGTCTTGGGTCGAGAGGAAGGCTACACCTTC.

The table lists this clone with a few counts. This chain links TRBV7-9 with TRBJ1-1; D is unclear. With 5 bases removed from V and 3 bases from J, the gap between germline ends came to 10 bases. CDR1 is SEHNR and CDR2 is FQNEAQ in the germline V gene (reference sequence). CDR3 size: 13 residues. The CDR3 reads CASSLQIHTEAFF. CDR3 coding DNA: TGTGCCAGCAGCCTGCAGATCCACACTGAAGCTTTCTTT.